A single sample is the source of the 19 T cell receptor beta chains below, sequenced in a study of a mutant IDH1 vaccine in newly diagnosed glioma. Clones were read by immunoSEQ multiplex PCR, and TCRdb kept only the in-frame ones, dropping some. The repertoire holds under 70,000 clones, with about 81% as singletons. Their cognate antigens are unknown. Regarding time point: week 5, during vaccination. Topical imiquimod was applied with each vaccine dose, which held 300 ug of mutant IDH1 20-mer peptide. The source was PBMCs, collected from a glioma patient whose treatment included an IDH1 peptide vaccine. All receptors derive from a woman in her fifties or sixties with glioma.

The chain joins TRBV6-5 to TRBJ1-1; D is unresolved. Germline CDR1 reads MNHEY; CDR2 reads SVGAGI. V was pared by 6 bases and J by 11 bases, with 13 bases between. This CDR3 spans 11 amino acids. This CDR3 is CASRGNLVAFF. CDR3 DNA sequence: TGTGCCAGCAGAGGAAATTTGGTGGCTTTCTTT.

The chain has TRBV6-6 and TRBJ1-1, with D hard to call. Germline CDR1 reads MNHNY; CDR2 reads SVGAGI (reference sequence). Between the trimmed V and J ends, which lost 6 bases and 1 base, there was a span of 15 bases. The CDR3 contains 15 residues. The CDR3 region has the DNA TGTGCCAGCAGCTCCCCCCAGAGTCAGAACACTGAAGCTTTCTTT. Translated, it gives CASSSPQSQNTEAFF.

This sequence joins TRBV9 and TRBJ2-7; the D is unclear. Trimming removed 1 base at V and 2 bases at J, with 10 bases between. Germline assignment: CDR1 SGDLS and CDR2 YYNGEE. The CDR3 is 14 amino acids. This CDR3 is CASSVSPNPYEQYF. The CDR3, as DNA: TGTGCCAGCAGCGTATCTCCGAACCCCTACGAGCAGTACTTC.

This sequence joins TRBV6-5 and TRBJ1-1; perhaps TRBD1 as D (6 bases). The CDR3 is made up of 12 amino acids. V lost 5 bases and J 11 bases, leaving 15 bases between the germline ends. Germline V gene sequence: CDR1 MNHEY, CDR2 SVGAGI. The CDR3 sequence is CASSERDKEAFF. Here the CDR3 DNA reads TGTGCCAGCAGTGAACGGGACAAAGAGGCTTTCTTT.

This clone was picked up a small number of times. CDR3: CASSIDDDGGGYTF. The CDR3 bases are TGTGCCAGTAGTATAGATGACGACGGGGGTGGCTACACCTTC. V is TRBV19 and J is TRBJ1-2; D perhaps matches TRBD1 (5 bases). V was shortened by 0 bases and J by 7 bases, with 12 bases between the two germline ends. Germline V CDR1 and CDR2: LNHDA, SQIVND (reference sequence). The CDR3 totals 14 residues.

This clone came up many times. The chain couples TRBV28 to TRBJ2-5, with a weak D call TRBD1 (6 bases). The CDR3 is made up of 11 amino acids. In germline, CDR1 is MDHEN, CDR2 SYDVKM. Trimming pared 8 bases from V and 5 bases from J, leaving 9 bases between. The CDR3 nucleotides read TGTGCCAGCGGGGGCGGCGAGACCCAGTACTTC. Residues: CASGGGETQYF.

V is TRBV6-1 and J is TRBJ2-7; 10 nucleotides align to TRBD1. The V gene end was trimmed by 1 base and the J gene end by 2 bases; junction bases not matched to a gene: 2. The CDR3 has 15 residues. Looked up from germline, CDR1 is MNHNS and CDR2 is SASEGT. In nucleotides, the CDR3 is TGTGCCAGCAGTGAAGGGACAGGGGGAGCCTACGAGCAGTACTTC. Translating it yields CASSEGTGGAYEQYF.

The chain combines TRBV19 with TRBJ2-1, with D perhaps matching TRBD2 (6 bases). The CDR3 spans 13 residues. Germline lookup yields CDR1 LNHDA and CDR2 SQIVND (reference sequence). The V end was cut by 5 bases, the J end by 6 bases, with 11 bases between. The chain's CDR3 is CASSWGLPNEQFF. DNA of the CDR3: TGTGCCAGTAGTTGGGGACTTCCCAATGAGCAGTTCTTC.

This clone showed up just a few times. V is TRBV25-1 and J is TRBJ1-2; 8 positions match TRBD1. CDR3 size: 15 residues. V was clipped by 4 bases and J by 0 bases; unmatched bases: 4. Germline V gene sequence: CDR1 MGHDK, CDR2 SYGVNS. This CDR3 is CASSGQGKANYGYTF. DNA of the CDR3: TGTGCCAGCAGTGGACAGGGGAAAGCTAACTATGGCTACACCTTC.

This clone occurred once. The chain recombines TRBV5-6 with TRBJ1-2, with D possibly TRBD1 on 5 matching bases. With 0 bases removed from V and 2 bases from J, the gap between germline ends came to 14 bases. Germline V gives CDR1 SGHDT, CDR2 YYEEEE. The CDR3 is 16 residues long. This CDR3 reads CASSLGSGALNYGYTF. CDR3 coding DNA: TGTGCCAGCAGCTTGGGGTCCGGGGCGCTAAACTATGGCTACACCTTC.

This chain's CDR3 is CASSLFAGAGVNTEAFF. The DNA for the CDR3 is TGTGCCAGCAGCTTGTTTGCAGGGGCGGGGGTGAACACTGAAGCTTTCTTT. This rearrangement joins TRBV5-6 to TRBJ1-1; D is perhaps TRBD1 (6 bases). Germline V CDR1 and CDR2: SGHDT, YYEEEE. V gave up 1 base and J gave up 0 bases, with 16 bases separating them. CDR3 length: 17 amino acids.

The V call is TRBV5-1, the J call TRBJ2-7, with TRBD2 matching 7 bases. The ends lost 2 bases at V and 1 base at J; junction bases unmatched: 6. The CDR3 runs 15 residues. The germline V gene has CDR1 SGHRS and CDR2 YFSETQ. CDR3 residues: CASSFWAGESYEQYF. As DNA, the CDR3 is TGCGCCAGCAGCTTTTGGGCGGGGGAATCCTACGAGCAGTACTTC.

The chain has TRBV25-1 and TRBJ1-2, with a possible D match to TRBD1 (5 bases). The CDR3 sequence is 17 residues long. V was cut by 2 bases and J by 4 bases, with 20 bases left in between. Germline V gene data show CDR1 as MGHDK and CDR2 as SYGVNS. CDR3: CASSEGGVGVQAYGYTF. CDR3 nucleotides: TGTGCCAGCAGTGAAGGCGGGGTAGGTGTACAGGCCTATGGCTACACCTTC.

This sequence joins TRBV5-1 and TRBJ2-3, with D possibly TRBD2 on 5 matching bases. The CDR3 loop spans 15 amino acids. Looked up from germline, CDR1 is SGHRS and CDR2 is YFSETQ. The V end lost 0 bases, the J end lost 0 bases, and 8 bases lay between the germline ends. The CDR3 region is CASSLARTSTDTQYF. In DNA, the CDR3 is TGCGCCAGCAGCTTGGCCCGGACTAGCACAGATACGCAGTATTTT.

The J gene is TRBJ1-1, the V gene TRBV12-5; 11 bases are shared with TRBD1. Germline V gene lookup returns CDR1 LGHNT and CDR2 FRNRAP. The CDR3 runs 15 residues. After removal of 4 bases from V and 7 bases from J, the junction contained 8 bases not matched to a gene. This CDR3 is CASGSSDRGPYEAFF. CDR3 DNA: TGTGCTAGTGGTTCCTCGGACAGGGGGCCCTATGAAGCTTTCTTT.

In DNA form, the CDR3 reads TGTGCCAGCAGCCGGACAAATAGCAATCAGCCCCAGCATTTT. This codes for CASSRTNSNQPQHF. The chain is built from TRBV11-3 and TRBJ1-5; a weak D match, TRBD1 (5 bases). Looked up from germline, CDR1 is SGHNT and CDR2 is YENEEA. CDR3 length: 14 amino acids. V gave up 5 bases and J gave up 0 bases, with 8 bases separating them.

The gene calls are TRBV5-6 and TRBJ2-7; D unclear. The germline V and J ends were trimmed by 0 bases and 4 bases, with 17 bases remaining between them. Germline V gene lookup returns CDR1 SGHDT and CDR2 YYEEEE. The CDR3 length is 16 residues. The CDR3: CASSLEGLASVYEQYF. The DNA of the CDR3 is TGTGCCAGCAGCTTGGAGGGCCTGGCGTCGGTGTACGAGCAGTACTTC. Full variable domain (remainder filled in from reference TRBV5-6 and TRBJ2-7): DAGVTQSPTHLIKTRGQQVTLRCSPKSGHDTVSWYQQALGQGPQFIFQYYEEEERQRGNFPDRFSGHQFPNYSSELNVNALLLGDSALYLCASSLEGLASVYEQYFGPGTRLTVT.

The chain couples TRBV7-2 to TRBJ2-2; 10 nucleotides line up with TRBD2. After removal of 4 bases from V and 5 bases from J, the junction contained 16 bases not matched to a gene. CDR1 and CDR2 from the germline V gene are SGHTA and FQGNSA. The CDR3 covers 19 residues. As DNA, the CDR3 is TGTGCCAGCAGCTCGGGCGACTGGGTAGCGGGGGGAAGAACCGGGGAGCTGTTTTTT. Translating it yields CASSSGDWVAGGRTGELFF.

V gene TRBV2 combines with J gene TRBJ1-2; D gene unclear. This CDR3 comprises 12 residues. The germline V gene encodes CDR1 SNHLY and CDR2 FYNNEI. Trimming left V 7 bases short and J 0 bases short, with 6 bases between. CDR3 residues: CASTRSNYGYTF. The CDR3 DNA reads as TGTGCCAGCACCCGCTCTAACTATGGCTACACCTTC.